This record concerns one T cell receptor beta chain sequence. This entry comes from a study of blood T cell repertoires in COVID-19. Assay: immunoSEQ multiplex PCR; the TCRdb copy retains only in-frame clones and omits some. The repertoire has about 280,000 clones, about four fifths of them found once; the top ten carry approximately 9%. V lost 0 bases and J 11 bases, leaving 16 bases between the germline ends. The germline V gene has CDR1 MNHEY and CDR2 SMNVEV (reference sequence). This CDR3 is built from 14 residues. Source material: peripheral blood. The TCR was taken from a woman aged 45 to 65 who had recovered from COVID-19. V is TRBV27 and J is TRBJ1-1; possibly TRBD1 for D (6 bases). CDR3 nucleotide sequence: TGTGCCAGCAGTTTATCGCGGACAGAGGGGGTGGCTTTCTTT. The encoded protein is CASSLSRTEGVAFF.